This record concerns one TCR beta chain sequence. Its specificity is unknown. The data stem from a study of early T cells in non-severe SARS-CoV-2 infection. CDR1 MDHEN and CDR2 SYDVKM come from the germline V gene. Trimming removed 6 bases from V and 3 bases from J, with 9 bases in between. This CDR3 has 12 residues. Study observations and caveats: VDJdb-based matching was biased toward anti-spike CD8 responses and missed private and CD4 specificities.

TCRdb recomputed calls from the 5' RACE reads with MiXCR, one row per CDR3 protein. This table has roughly 62,000 distinct CDR3 sequences, roughly 7.7% appearing once. This receptor was obtained from an adult who was a healthcare worker with PCR-confirmed SARS-CoV-2 infection or an uninfected control (not recorded which). The V call is TRBV28, the J call TRBJ2-7, with D unclear. Sequencing was performed on whole blood. The CDR3 sequence is CASSVPGYEQYF. In DNA form, the CDR3 reads TGTGCCAGCAGCGTTCCCGGCTACGAGCAGTACTTC.